The rows below give T cell receptor beta chains drawn from one sample of a study of identical twins. Each CDR3 protein is one row after TCRdb ran MiXCR on the 5' RACE reads. The sample carries 1.5 million to 2 million distinct CDR3 sequences, under 35% recorded once. The sample consisted of cord blood. The source of these receptors is a newborn girl in good health. CDR3s leave out the opening cysteine and the closing phenylalanine or tryptophan. The size field is filled for only some rows; it gives once, few, many or a size class.

V,J,size,CDR3
TRBV20-1,TRBJ2-1,NA,SAEVSGVYNEQF
TRBV6-2/TRBV6-3,TRBJ2-1,NA,ASSPGLYYEQF
TRBV27,TRBJ2-2,few,ASTPGSGELF
TRBV27,TRBJ2-7,NA,ASSSRLAGVAYEQY
TRBV9,TRBJ2-7,NA,ASSPPPGLPPYEQY
TRBV28,TRBJ2-1,many,ASTQGSGQSYNEQF
TRBV7-8,TRBJ2-1,NA,ASSFPEAGGNNEQF
TRBV27,TRBJ2-2,few,ASSLPPRAEKNTGELF
TRBV7-6,TRBJ1-1,NA,ASSSDPSGTEAF
TRBV27,TRBJ2-7,once,ASSLRGDLELPYEQY